The entry that follows covers one T cell receptor (beta chain) sequence. The antigen is undetermined. The data stem from a study of vaccination effects on CD4 cells after COVID-19. Whole-study context: Post-vaccine sampling occurred a median 72 days after the second dose.

The repertoire was sequenced with immunoSEQ multiplex PCR; TCRdb's copy has only in-frame clones and lacks some. Of about 40,000 clones listed, around two thirds are singletons. V was clipped by 5 bases and J by 8 bases, with 16 bases between them. CDR1 and CDR2 from the germline V gene are SGHNT and YYREEE (reference sequence). The CDR3 spans 13 residues. Isolation of CD4+ T cells took place after more than 9 days of culture. Participants each got two BNT162b2 or mRNA-1273 vaccine doses. The J gene is TRBJ1-1, the V gene TRBV5-4; D remains unclear. The sequence derives from a human donor who received a COVID-19 vaccine. The sample was CD4+ T cells from PBMCs cultured without peptide, taken after COVID-19 vaccination. CDR3 coding DNA: TGTGCCAGCAGATCGGCGGGAATCAGGGAAGCTTTCTTT. Translating it yields CASRSAGIREAFF.